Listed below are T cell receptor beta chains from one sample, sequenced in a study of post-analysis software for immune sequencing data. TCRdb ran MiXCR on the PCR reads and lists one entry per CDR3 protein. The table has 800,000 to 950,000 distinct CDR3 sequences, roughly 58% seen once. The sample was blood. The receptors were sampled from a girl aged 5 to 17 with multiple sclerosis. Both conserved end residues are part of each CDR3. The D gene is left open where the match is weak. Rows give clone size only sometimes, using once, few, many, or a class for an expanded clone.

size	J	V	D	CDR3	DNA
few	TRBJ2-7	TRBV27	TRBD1	CASSPRRDRLYEQYF	TGTGCCAGCAGTCCCCGCCGGGACAGACTCTACGAGCAGTACTTC
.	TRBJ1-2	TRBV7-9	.	CASSNRTGLIYGYTF	TGTGCCAGCAGCAATCGTACGGGACTAATCTATGGCTACACCTTC
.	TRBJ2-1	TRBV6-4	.	CASSKGQGLYNEQFF	TGTGCCAGCAGCAAAGGACAAGGTCTCTACAATGAGCAGTTCTTC
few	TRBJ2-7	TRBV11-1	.	CASSSRTVYEQYF	TGTGCCAGCAGCTCCAGGACAGTCTACGAGCAGTACTTC
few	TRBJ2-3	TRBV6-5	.	CASSCARTRDTQYF	TGTGCCAGCAGTTGCGCCCGAACCCGTGATACGCAGTATTTT
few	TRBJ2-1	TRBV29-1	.	CSSEVRGGSDDYNEQFF	TGCAGCTCTGAAGTGAGGGGGGGGAGTGACGACTACAATGAGCAGTTCTTC
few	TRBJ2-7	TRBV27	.	CASSLYAASGEQYF	TGTGCCAGCAGTTTATACGCTGCTTCGGGGGAGCAGTACTTC
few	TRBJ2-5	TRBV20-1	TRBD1	CSAREVQGAGEQYF	TGCAGTGCTAGAGAAGTACAGGGGGCGGGTGAGCAGTACTTC
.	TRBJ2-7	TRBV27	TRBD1	CASRRSDREFGEQYF	TGTGCCAGCAGACGAAGTGACAGGGAATTCGGCGAGCAGTACTTC
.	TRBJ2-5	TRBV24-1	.	CATSGPAGTQYF	TGTGCCACCAGCGGTCCGGCGGGGACCCAGTACTTC
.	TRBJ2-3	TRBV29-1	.	CSVVGSGDRDTQYF	TGCAGCGTTGTGGGCTCCGGCGATAGAGATACGCAGTATTTT
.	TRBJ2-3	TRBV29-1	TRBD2	CSASGRADTDTQYF	TGCAGCGCTAGCGGGAGGGCTGATACAGATACGCAGTATTTT
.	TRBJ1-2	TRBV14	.	CASSVTGYDGYTF	TGTGCCAGCAGCGTTACAGGGTATGATGGCTACACCTTC
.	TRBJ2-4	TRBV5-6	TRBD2	CASSATSETAQYF	TGTGCCAGCAGCGCGACTAGCGAGACCGCTCAGTACTTC
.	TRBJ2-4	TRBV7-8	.	CASSTGTHAKNIQYF	TGTGCCAGCAGCACCGGGACCCACGCCAAAAACATTCAGTACTTC
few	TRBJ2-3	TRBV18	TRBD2	CARRKRGVTDTQYF	TGTGCCAGGCGAAAGCGGGGGGTCACAGATACGCAGTATTTT
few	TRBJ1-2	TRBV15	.	CATSRVPVASGYTF	TGTGCCACCAGCAGAGTGCCAGTGGCCTCTGGCTACACCTTC
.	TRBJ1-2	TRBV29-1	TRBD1	CSVVDREVYGYTF	TGCAGCGTGGTCGACAGGGAGGTCTATGGCTACACCTTC
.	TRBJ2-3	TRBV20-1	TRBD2	CSPSGGPGGDTQYF	TGCAGTCCCAGCGGGGGGCCCGGGGGAGATACGCAGTATTTT
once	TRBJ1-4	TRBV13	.	CASSPAEGGRNEKLFF	TGTGCCAGCAGCCCGGCGGAGGGGGGGAGGAATGAAAAACTGTTTTTT
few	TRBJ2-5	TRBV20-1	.	CSARHNKETQYF	TGCAGTGCTAGGCACAACAAAGAGACCCAGTACTTC
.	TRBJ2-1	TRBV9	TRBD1	CASSARGQGSYEQFF	TGTGCCAGCAGCGCGAGGGGACAGGGGTCCTACGAGCAGTTCTTC
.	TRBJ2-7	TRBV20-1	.	CSASGLDAYEQYF	TGCAGTGCTAGTGGCCTAGACGCCTACGAGCAGTACTTC
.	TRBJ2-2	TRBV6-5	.	CASSYPRALNTGERFF	TGTGCCAGCAGTTACCCGAGGGCCCTGAACACCGGGGAGCGGTTTTTT
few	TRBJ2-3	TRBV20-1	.	CSASRDTDTQYF	TGCAGTGCTAGCAGGGACACAGATACGCAGTATTTT
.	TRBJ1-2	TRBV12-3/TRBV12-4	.	CASPKRVTAMDGYTF	TGTGCCAGCCCTAAGCGGGTAACGGCCATGGATGGCTACACCTTC
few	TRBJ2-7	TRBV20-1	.	CSARDPLIQYEQYF	TGCAGTGCTAGAGATCCCCTCATTCAGTACGAGCAGTACTTC
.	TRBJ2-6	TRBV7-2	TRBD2	CASSSEGLAVSGANVLTF	TGTGCCAGCAGCTCCGAAGGACTAGCGGTCTCTGGGGCCAACGTCCTGACTTTC
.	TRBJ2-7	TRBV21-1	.	CASITAVRGYYEQYF	TGTGCCAGCATCACGGCCGTCCGGGGCTACTACGAGCAGTACTTC
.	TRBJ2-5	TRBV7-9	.	CAAGQETQYF	TGTGCCGCCGGACAAGAGACCCAGTACTTC
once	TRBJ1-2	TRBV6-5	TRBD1	CASGRQGAQYGYTF	TGTGCCAGCGGACGGCAGGGGGCTCAGTATGGCTACACCTTC
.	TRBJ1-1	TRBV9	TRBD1	CASSVKAGGGTEAFF	TGTGCCAGCAGCGTAAAGGCAGGGGGAGGCACTGAAGCTTTCTTT
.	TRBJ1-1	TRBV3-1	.	CASSQGLGGTEAFF	TGTGCCAGCAGCCAAGGACTGGGAGGCACTGAAGCTTTCTTT
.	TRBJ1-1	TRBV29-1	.	CSVEAGSLNTEAFF	TGCAGCGTGGAGGCGGGGTCGTTGAACACTGAAGCTTTCTTT
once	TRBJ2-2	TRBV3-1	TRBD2	CASSRKRASGRWNTGELFF	TGTGCCAGCAGCCGCAAGAGGGCTAGCGGGAGATGGAACACCGGGGAGCTGTTTTTT
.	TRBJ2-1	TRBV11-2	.	CASRGGVQGSYNEQFF	TGTGCCAGCAGAGGGGGGGTACAGGGATCCTACAATGAGCAGTTCTTC
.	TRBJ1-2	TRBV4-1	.	CASSQDLANYGYTF	TGCGCCAGCAGCCAAGACCTGGCTAACTATGGCTACACCTTC
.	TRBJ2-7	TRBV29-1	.	CSVAHTYEQYF	TGCAGCGTTGCTCATACCTACGAGCAGTACTTC
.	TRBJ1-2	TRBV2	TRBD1	CAVPLKDRGFLHGYTF	TGTGCCGTACCCCTGAAGGACAGGGGATTTTTGCATGGCTACACCTTC
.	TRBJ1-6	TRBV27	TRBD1	CASSLSVTGVPPLHF	TGTGCCAGCAGTTTATCAGTGACAGGGGTGCCACCCCTCCACTTT
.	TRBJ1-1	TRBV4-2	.	CASSQDMGGEAFF	TGTGCCAGCAGCCAAGATATGGGGGGGGAAGCTTTCTTT
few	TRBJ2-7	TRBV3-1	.	CASSQDRGGREQYF	TGTGCCAGCAGCCAAGATCGGGGCGGGCGGGAGCAGTACTTC
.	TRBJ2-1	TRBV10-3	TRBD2	CAISDIPGLATYNEQFF	TGTGCCATCAGTGACATTCCGGGACTAGCGACCTACAATGAGCAGTTCTTC
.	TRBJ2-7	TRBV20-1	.	CSARPRDLPYEQYF	TGCAGTGCTAGGCCCAGGGACTTACCCTACGAGCAGTACTTC
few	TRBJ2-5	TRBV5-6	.	CASSRTTGRAQYETQYF	TGTGCCAGCAGCCGGACGACAGGACGGGCGCAGTATGAGACCCAGTACTTC
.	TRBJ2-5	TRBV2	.	CASSEEPGQETQYF	TGTGCCAGCAGTGAAGAGCCAGGCCAAGAGACCCAGTACTTC